What follows are 32 T cell receptor delta chains derived from one specimen sequenced in a study of γδ T cells in repeated Plasmodium falciparum infection. TCRdb re-identified clones in the multiplex PCR reads via CATT. Among 40,000 to 55,000 delta-chain clones, roughly 2% were seen once, and the ten largest hold 24%. Bulk repertoires came from Vgamma9/Vdelta2+ or Vdelta2-negative gammadelta T cells flow-sorted from PBMC. The sequenced sample was gamma-delta T cells from blood. These receptors came from a pool of human donors (malaria-infected and uninfected, not separated).

In this sample, this clone turned up a few times. This DNA's translation differs at residue 7 from TCRdb's protein, which comes from a much larger clone; a read error is likely, and the protein shown is translated from the DNA. The chain joins TRDV3 to TRDJ1; 13 nucleotides match TRDD3. CDR3 size: 24 residues. Germline V gene lookup returns CDR1 TVYSNPD and CDR2 GDNSRS (reference sequence). Trimming at V came to 0 bases and at J to 0 bases, leaving 28 bases not matched to a gene. The CDR3 nucleotides read TGTGCCTTTAGCTACCCTTACTACTTAGGGGATGTACTGGGGGATACGCTGTACACCGATAAACTCATCTTT. This gives the protein CAFSYPYYLGDVLGDTLYTDKLIF.

This clone was detected many times. The chain combines TRDV1 with TRDJ1; D tentatively fits TRDD2 or TRDD3 (8 bases each). Germline V CDR1 and CDR2: TSWWSYY, QGS. This CDR3 contains 21 residues. With 1 base removed from V and 8 bases from J, the gap between germline ends came to 35 bases. The chain's CDR3 is CALGEHTPSLPTRDTPIKLIF. The CDR3 region has the DNA TGTGCTCTTGGGGAACACACGCCGAGTCTTCCTACGAGGGATACGCCTATCAAACTCATCTTT.

About this clone: TCRdb attributes to this sequence the protein of a much larger clone, which differs from the DNA translation at residue 17; a read error is likely, and the protein displayed is translated from the DNA. The chain employs TRDV1 and TRDJ1; TRDD3 agrees at 11 bases. TCRdb records no J gene; here it was assigned by comparing the DNA to germline. The length of the CDR3 is 26 residues. Germline CDR1 reads TSWWSYY; CDR2 reads QGS. V was pared by 1 base and J by 6 bases, with 37 bases of the junction left unmatched. CDR3 in DNA: TGTGCTCTTGGGGAACCTAGACGCATCCCGTACTGGGGGATAATCGGGACCGGGGGGCCTCGTCATAAACTCATCTTT. Translation gives CALGEPRRIPYWGIIGTGGPRHKLIF.

Concerning this clone: The amino acid sequence in TCRdb belongs to a much larger clone and departs from this DNA's translation at residue 8, likely a sequencing read error; the sequence shown is translated from the DNA. This CDR3 is CALGDRHTNVRNYRGILRADKLIF. In nucleotides, the CDR3 is TGTGCTCTTGGGGACCGACACACTAATGTTCGAAATTACCGGGGGATATTGCGCGCCGATAAACTCATCTTT. This chain joins TRDV1 and TRDJ1; TRDD3 aligns across 8 bases. V shed 3 bases, J shed 3 bases, and the junction held 33 bases outside the gene matches. The germline CDR1 and CDR2 sequences are TSWWSYY and QGS. This CDR3 has 24 residues.

Concerning this clone itself: Translating this DNA gives a protein that differs at residue 15 from the TCRdb one, which belongs to a much larger clone; a read error is likely, and the protein shown is this translation. The chain recombines TRDV1 with TRDJ1, with D possibly matching TRDD2 (9 bases). TCRdb gives no J gene; it was assigned here by matching the DNA to germline. CDR1 is TSWWSYY, CDR2 QGS, per germline. There are 21 residues in the CDR3. V lost 3 bases, J lost 0 bases, and 29 bases lay in between. For the CDR3, the DNA is TGTGCTCTTGGGGATCCTTCCTACGCCGTACTGGGGGTTATACACACCGATAAACTCATCTTT. Protein product: CALGDPSYAVLGVIHTDKLIF.

Note on this clone: TCRdb pairs this DNA with a much larger clone's protein that differs at residue 5, likely a read error; the protein shown was translated from the DNA. This chain uses TRDV1 with TRDJ1, with 7 bases aligning to TRDD3. The J gene was missing in TCRdb and was found by matching the end of the DNA to germline. The germline gives CDR1 TSWWSYY, CDR2 QGS. The CDR3 length is 24 residues. The CDR3 here is CALGKLTPLPPRWGWGNGYMGLIF. As DNA, the CDR3 is TGTGCTCTTGGGAAACTCACTCCACTTCCACCCCGTTGGGGGTGGGGGAACGGTTATATGGGACTCATCTTT.

This clone was seen only a few times. TCRdb assigns this DNA the protein of a much larger clone, which departs from its translation at residue 13; this likely reflects a read error, and the protein shown comes from translating the DNA. The genes are TRDV2 and TRDJ1; 11 bases map to TRDD3. Because TCRdb records no J gene, it was assigned here through a match of the DNA to germline. Germline V gene lookup returns CDR1 GEAIGNYY and CDR2 EKD. The CDR3 loop spans 17 amino acids. CDR3 protein: CACDILGDNRYTEKLIF. In DNA, the CDR3 is TGTGCCTGTGATATACTGGGGGATAACCGATACACCGAGAAACTCATCTTT.

Only a few counts were recorded for this clone. A far more abundant clone sits one base away, making this likely a read error. This sample also contains other DNA sequences that code for the same CDR3. In nucleotides, the CDR3 is TGTGCTCTTGGCCTCCGAGGACTTCCCACAACGCCGTACTGGGGGATAGGACACGATAAGCTCATCTTT. It yields the protein CALGLRGLPTTPYWGIGHDKLIF. No J gene was assigned, while the V gene was called as TRDV1; TRDD3 was called by the table and not checked on the DNA. The CDR3 contains 23 residues. Germline V gene sequence: CDR1 TSWWSYY, CDR2 QGS.

A few counts support this clone. A read error is likely here: a far larger clone is one base away. The sample contains more than one DNA sequence encoding this CDR3. J is TRDJ1 and V is TRDV1; D perhaps matches TRDD3 (6 bases). TCRdb supplies no J gene; here it was assigned by aligning the nucleotide sequence to germline. V lost 2 bases, J lost 9 bases, and 22 bases lay in between. This CDR3 spans 16 amino acids. Germline V gene data show CDR1 as TSWWSYY and CDR2 as QGS. For the CDR3, the DNA is TGTGCTCTTGGGGAAATGGTTAGGAGATACGCAAGCGAACTCATCTTT. Its translation: CALGEMVRRYASELIF.

On this clone: A read error likely explains this, since a far larger clone differs by one base. Different DNA sequences within this sample yield the same CDR3. The V and J genes are TRDV1 and TRDJ1, with TRDD3 identical over 10 bases. Matching the DNA to germline supplied the J gene, which TCRdb does not give. This CDR3 has 22 amino acids. Germline CDR1 and CDR2: TSWWSYY and QGS. The CDR3 sequence: CALGGPPSVLGDVAGVIDKLIF. As DNA, the CDR3 is TGTGCCCTTGGGGGCCCGCCATCTGTACTGGGGGATGTTGCCGGGGTGATCGATAAACTCATCTTT.

A few counts support this clone. This DNA translates differently at residue 18 from the TCRdb protein, which is that of a much larger clone; a read error is likely, and the protein shown is the DNA's own translation. The chain recombines TRDV2 with TRDJ1; 9 positions match TRDD3. TCRdb leaves out the J gene; it was filled in here by matching the DNA to germline. CDR1 and CDR2 from the germline V gene are GEAIGNYY and EKD. The CDR3 is 22 amino acids. CDR3 DNA: TGTGCCTGTCCCCGTAATCGGGAAGGGGGATACAACCACCCACTGTACACCGGTAAACTCATCTTT. Amino acids: CACPRNREGGYNHPLYTGKLIF.

Concerning this clone: TCRdb's protein, taken from a much larger clone, differs from this DNA's translation at residue 25, likely owing to a read error; the protein displayed comes from the DNA. There is no J gene call, but TRDV1 is given as the V gene; the table's D call TRDD3 went unverified against the DNA. Germline CDR1 is TSWWSYY and CDR2 is QGS. CDR3 size: 26 residues. CDR3 protein: CALGEVISILLSGGVDPITYTDKLTF. The CDR3 DNA reads TGTGCTCTTGGGGAAGTTATTTCTATTCTATTATCTGGGGGAGTCGATCCCATTACCTACACCGATAAACTCACCTTT.

This clone was found many times. TCRdb's protein, taken from a much larger clone, differs from this DNA's translation at residue 9, likely owing to a read error; the protein displayed comes from the DNA. The chain carries TRDV2 and TRDJ1; 7 nucleotides align to TRDD3. TCRdb gives no J gene; it was assigned here by matching the DNA to germline. Germline CDR1 is GEAIGNYY and CDR2 is EKD. Trimming cost V 0 bases and J 1 base; bases outside gene matches: 10. The CDR3 has 17 amino acids. This chain's CDR3 is CACDTVGGPGVTDKLIF. CDR3 coding DNA: TGTGCCTGTGACACCGTTGGGGGACCCGGGGTCACCGATAAACTCATCTTT.

Note on this clone: The translation of this DNA and the TCRdb protein of a much larger clone differ at residue 10, probably owing to a read error; the protein shown here is translated from the DNA. V gene TRDV1 combines with J gene TRDJ1; 7 bases align to TRDD3. This CDR3 is 24 amino acids long. The J segment lost 10 bases and the V segment lost 0 bases, leaving 38 bases of the junction unmatched. From germline, CDR1 is TSWWSYY and CDR2 QGS. The CDR3 DNA sequence: TGTGCTCTTGGGGAACTCACTCCACTTCTACCCCGTTGGGGGTGGGGGAACGGTTATATGGGACTCATCTTT. Protein product: CALGELTPLLPRWGWGNGYMGLIF.

In this sample, this clone turned up a few times. TCRdb's entry gives the protein of a much larger clone, which mismatches this DNA's translation at residue 7, likely from a read error; the protein reported here is translated from the DNA. CDR3 coding DNA: TGTGCCTGTGACACGGTGGACTCAGTGAAGACTTCACTGGGGGATTCAACCGATAAACTCATCTTT. It yields the protein CACDTVDSVKTSLGDSTDKLIF. The rearrangement joins TRDV2 to TRDJ1, with 10 positions matching TRDD3. Germline matching of the DNA provided the J gene here, since TCRdb leaves it blank. V lost 1 base, J lost 2 bases, and 24 bases stayed unmatched. This CDR3 has 22 residues. Germline CDR1 is GEAIGNYY and CDR2 is EKD.

This clone was seen a handful of times. A far larger clone is one base from this, pointing to a likely read error. Other DNA sequences of this sample code for an identical CDR3. The chain uses TRDV1 and TRDJ1, with D perhaps assigned TRDD2 or TRDD3 (5 bases each). In the absence of a J gene in TCRdb, the DNA was matched to germline to assign it here. Germline V gene sequence: CDR1 TSWWSYY, CDR2 QGS. With 3 bases removed from V and 0 bases from J, the gap between germline ends came to 68 bases. This CDR3 is 34 amino acids long. CDR3 DNA: TGTGCTCTTGGGGAGGTTCACCCATCCTATACGTCAACGGGGACTTTGAGATCCCCCGACACCCTTGCGTACTGGAAACCTTACACCGATAAACTCATCTTT. Protein: CALGEVHPSYTSTGTLRSPDTLAYWKPYTDKLIF.

Many counts were recorded for this clone. The translation of this DNA and the TCRdb protein of a much larger clone differ at residue 15, probably owing to a read error; the protein shown here is translated from the DNA. The chain's CDR3 is CACDSVGDRSSWDTQQMFF. The CDR3 DNA is TGTGCCTGTGACTCCGTGGGGGATAGGAGCTCCTGGGACACCCAACAGATGTTTTTC. The V gene is TRDV2, the J gene TRDJ3; 9 bases are shared with TRDD3. This CDR3 region has 19 residues. Per germline, CDR1 GEAIGNYY and CDR2 EKD.

Points on this clone: The TCRdb record carries a much larger clone's protein, which differs from this DNA's translation at residue 10; a read error is the likely cause, and the protein listed here is the DNA translation. The chain has TRDV1 and TRDJ1; TRDD3 agrees at 8 bases. The J gene is not listed in TCRdb, so it was assigned here from a DNA match to germline. Germline CDR1 is TSWWSYY and CDR2 is QGS. The V and J ends lost 0 bases and 4 bases, in that order; junction bases with no gene match: 25. CDR3 size: 22 residues. In DNA form, the CDR3 reads TGTGCTCTTGGGGAACTACCGGTCTACTGCGAGTACTGGGGGCCAACCCTCGATAAACTCATCTTT. The encoded protein is CALGELPVYCEYWGPTLDKLIF.

Ten or more counts support this clone. TCRdb lists the protein of a much larger clone for this DNA, which differs at residue 8, so this is likely a read error; the protein given here is translated from the DNA itself. CDR3 protein: CACDTLIRRTDKLIF. The CDR3 nucleotides read TGTGCCTGTGACACCCTAATACGAAGGACCGATAAACTCATCTTT. V and J are TRDV2 and TRDJ1; maybe TRDD3 (5 bases). In the absence of a J gene in TCRdb, the DNA was matched to germline to assign it here. Per germline, CDR1 GEAIGNYY and CDR2 EKD. Trimming pared 0 bases from V and 2 bases from J, leaving 12 bases between. CDR3 size: 15 residues.

As regards this clone: A single base is all that separates this from a far larger clone, so a read error is likely. The sample has other DNA sequences that encode this CDR3 too. This chain connects TRDV2 to TRDJ3, with 7 bases that match TRDD3. No J gene was available from TCRdb, and it was assigned here by a germline match of the DNA. Per germline, CDR1 GEAIGNYY and CDR2 EKD. The CDR3 loop spans 17 amino acids. CDR3 nucleotide sequence: TGTGCTTGTGACGGGTACTGGGGAGCCTGGGACACCCGACAGATGTTTTTC. Translating it yields CACDGYWGAWDTRQMFF.

This clone came up a few times. A far larger clone lies a single base away; this is likely a read error. Other DNA sequences of this sample code for an identical CDR3. The rearrangement joins TRDV1 to TRDJ1, with D perhaps assigned TRDD2 or TRDD3 (6 bases each). Here the J gene came from matching the DNA to germline, since TCRdb omits it. The germline V gene has CDR1 TSWWSYY and CDR2 QGS. The CDR3 length is 25 residues. CDR3 in DNA: TGCGCTCTTGGGGACGTTCCTAGGGGCAACTGGGTTCGTTCTCGTCTCAACTTCTACACCGATAAACTCATCTTT. It specifies CALGDVPRGNWVRSRLNFYTDKLIF.

This clone was detected only a few times. TCRdb shows a much larger clone's protein in place of this DNA's translation, and the two differ at residue 19, likely through a read error; the protein shown is translated from the DNA. The chain is built from TRDV1 and TRDJ1, with 10 bases lining up with TRDD3. The germline V gene has CDR1 TSWWSYY and CDR2 QGS. The CDR3 is 23 residues long. CDR3 coding DNA: TGTGCTCTTGGGGAAGGTTCTTTCCCTTCGTTCGTACTGGGGGATGGATACACCGGTAAACTCATCTTT. Translating gives CALGEGSFPSFVLGDGYTGKLIF.

This clone was recorded at least ten times. TCRdb pairs this DNA with a much larger clone's protein that differs at residue 11, likely a read error; the protein shown was translated from the DNA. The V call is TRDV3, the J call TRDJ1; 8 nucleotides line up with TRDD2. With V trimmed by 2 bases and J by 4 bases, 15 bases remained unmatched. CDR1 and CDR2 (germline): TVYSNPD, GDNSRS (reference sequence). The CDR3 extends over 16 amino acids. CDR3 protein: CAFRFLLGLYIDKLIF. The CDR3 nucleotides read TGTGCCTTTCGCTTCCTACTAGGACTGTACATCGATAAACTCATCTTT.

To note about this clone: The protein held in TCRdb is that of a much larger clone and does not match this DNA's translation at residue 11, likely because of a read error; the protein shown is translated from the DNA. This sequence joins TRDV1 and TRDJ1; tentatively, D is TRDD3 (6 bases). CDR3 size: 15 residues. Germline V gene sequence: CDR1 TSWWSYY, CDR2 QGS. Trimming stripped 5 bases from V and 6 bases from J, with 19 bases between. CDR3 loop: CALGSTYPLGYKLIF. DNA for the CDR3: TGTGCTCTTGGGTCCACTTATCCGCTGGGGTATAAACTCATCTTT.

This clone was counted only a few times. The V gene is TRDV1, the J gene TRDJ1, with no clear D. As TCRdb names no J gene, one was assigned here on the basis of a DNA match to germline. The V gene lost 5 bases and the J gene lost 2 bases, with 12 bases spanning the gap. CDR1 TSWWSYY and CDR2 QGS come from the germline V gene. The CDR3 length is 14 residues. The CDR3 nucleotides read TGTGCTCTTGGGAGTTTGCCGGGGACCGATAAACTCATCTTT. Its translation: CALGSLPGTDKLIF.

In its sample, this clone was seen many times. The mismatch at residue 13 between this DNA's translation and the TCRdb protein of a much larger clone likely reflects a read error; the protein shown is translated from the DNA. This rearrangement joins TRDV1 to TRDJ2; TRDD2 matches 7 bases. As TCRdb names no J gene, one was assigned here on the basis of a DNA match to germline. The V and J ends lost 4 bases and 0 bases, in that order; junction bases with no gene match: 26. CDR3 length: 23 amino acids. Germline CDR1 and CDR2: TSWWSYY and QGS. CDR3 loop: CALGAMAFLHFTEGPALTAQLFF. The CDR3 DNA reads as TGTGCTCTTGGGGCGATGGCCTTCCTCCATTTCACTGAGGGTCCCGCTTTGACAGCACAACTCTTCTTT.

Only a few counts were recorded for this clone. This DNA translates differently at residue 21 from the TCRdb protein, which is that of a much larger clone; a read error is likely, and the protein shown is the DNA's own translation. There is no J gene call, but TRDV3 is given as the V gene; the table's TRDD3 call for D was not verified on the DNA. Germline V gives CDR1 TVYSNPD, CDR2 GDNSRS (reference sequence). The CDR3 sequence is 23 residues long. The CDR3 nucleotides are TGTGCCTCCCTCAGTACTGGGGGACAGACGGCGAAAGTGGGGGTGAGATACACCGATAAACACATCTTT. It encodes CASLSTGGQTAKVGVRYTDKHIF.

Details on this clone: TCRdb attributes to this sequence the protein of a much larger clone, which differs from the DNA translation at residue 16; a read error is likely, and the protein displayed is translated from the DNA. The V and J genes are TRDV1 and TRDJ2; 8 bases are a match to TRDD3. TCRdb gives no J gene; it was assigned here by matching the DNA to germline. This CDR3 has 25 residues. V shed 2 bases, J shed 0 bases, and the junction held 29 bases outside the gene matches. Germline V gene data show CDR1 as TSWWSYY and CDR2 as QGS. This CDR3 is CALGENIPIPTTYWGVTALTAQLFF. As DNA, the CDR3 is TGTGCTCTTGGGGAAAACATTCCTATTCCAACTACGTACTGGGGGGTGACGGCTTTGACAGCACAACTCTTCTTT.

This clone was counted between two and nine times. Given a far larger clone just one base away, this is likely a sequencing read error. Other DNA variants within this sample encode the same CDR3. The genes are TRDV3 and TRDJ1; no firm D call. The J gene is absent in TCRdb and was assigned here via DNA matching to germline. This CDR3 comprises 17 residues. Germline loops: CDR1 TVYSNPD, CDR2 GDNSRS (reference sequence). Trimming removed 1 base from V and 0 bases from J, with 21 bases in between. The CDR3 spells CAFNLPRSAAYTDKLIF. The CDR3 DNA reads as TGTGCCTTTAACCTCCCCCGATCCGCAGCGTACACCGATAAACTCATCTTT. The full variable domain, with the rest looked up from reference TRDV3 and TRDJ1, is CDKVTQSSPDQTVASGSEVVLLCTYDTVYSNPDLFWYRIRPDYSFQFVFYGDNSRSEGADFTQGRFSVKHILTQKAFHLVISPVRTEDSATYYCAFNLPRSAAYTDKLIFGKGTRVTVEP.

This clone was seen ten or more times. The TCRdb protein comes from a much larger clone and disagrees with this DNA's translation at residue 18, likely due to a read error; the protein given here is derived from the DNA. The rearrangement joins TRDV2 to TRDJ1; D could derive from TRDD2 or TRDD3 (5 bases each). Germline loops: CDR1 GEAIGNYY, CDR2 EKD. CDR3 length: 20 amino acids. The CDR3 DNA sequence: TGTGCCTGTGACTCGGTCGCCGTTCGGGGGGCTTCCCTGTACACCGATAAACCCATCTTT. It encodes CACDSVAVRGASLYTDKPIF.

A remark on this clone: The protein held in TCRdb is that of a much larger clone and does not match this DNA's translation at residue 16, likely because of a read error; the protein shown is translated from the DNA. The chain couples TRDV1 to TRDJ2, with a possible D match to TRDD3 (5 bases). TCRdb does not report a J gene; here it was assigned by matching the DNA to germline references. CDR3 length: 21 residues. CDR1 and CDR2 (germline): TSWWSYY, QGS. CDR3 DNA sequence: TGTGCTCTTGGGGAACTGACCTTGAAACGGCCACTCTGGGCTTTGGCAGCACAACTCTTCTTT. It specifies CALGELTLKRPLWALAAQLFF.

This clone was seen a handful of times. TCRdb's protein, taken from a much larger clone, differs from this DNA's translation at residue 22, likely owing to a read error; the protein displayed comes from the DNA. The V gene is listed as TRDV1; no J gene was called; the D segment call TRDD3 is taken from the table without a DNA check. The CDR3 has 23 amino acids. CDR1 and CDR2 (germline): TSWWSYY, QGS. CDR3 DNA sequence: TGTGCTCTTGGGGAAATAGCGTATGCTAGAAATGGGGGACACGGGGTGTACACCGATAAACTCACCTTT. This translates into CALGEIAYARNGGHGVYTDKLTF.